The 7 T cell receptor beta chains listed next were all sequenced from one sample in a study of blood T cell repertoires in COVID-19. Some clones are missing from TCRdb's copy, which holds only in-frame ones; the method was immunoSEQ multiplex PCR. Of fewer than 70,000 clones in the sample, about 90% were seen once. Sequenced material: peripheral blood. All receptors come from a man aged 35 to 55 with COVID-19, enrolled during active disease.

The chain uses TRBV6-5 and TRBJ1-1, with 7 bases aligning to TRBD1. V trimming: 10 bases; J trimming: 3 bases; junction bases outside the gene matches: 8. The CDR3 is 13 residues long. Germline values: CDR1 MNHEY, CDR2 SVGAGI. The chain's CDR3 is CAIGGRADTEAFF. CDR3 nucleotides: TGTGCCATAGGGGGCAGGGCTGACACTGAAGCTTTCTTT.

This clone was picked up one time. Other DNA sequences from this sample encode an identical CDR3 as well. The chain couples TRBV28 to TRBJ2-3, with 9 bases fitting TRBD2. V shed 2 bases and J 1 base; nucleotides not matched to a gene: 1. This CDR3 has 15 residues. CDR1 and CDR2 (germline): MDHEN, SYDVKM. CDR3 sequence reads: CASSLAGGRTDTQYF. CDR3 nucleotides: TGTGCCAGCAGTTTAGCGGGGGGGCGCACAGATACGCAGTATTTT. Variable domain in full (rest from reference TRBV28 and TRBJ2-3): DVKVTQSSRYLVKRTGEKVFLECVQDMDHENMFWYRQDPGLGLRLIYFSYDVKMKEKGDIPEGYSVSREKKERFSLILESASTNQTSMYLCASSLAGGRTDTQYFGPGTRLTVL.

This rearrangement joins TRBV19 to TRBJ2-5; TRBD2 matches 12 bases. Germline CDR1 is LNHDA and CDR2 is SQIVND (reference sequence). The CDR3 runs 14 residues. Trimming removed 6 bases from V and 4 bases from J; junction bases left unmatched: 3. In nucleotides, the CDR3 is TGTGCCAGTAGCTTGACTAGCGGGGGAGAGACCCAGTACTTC. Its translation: CASSLTSGGETQYF.

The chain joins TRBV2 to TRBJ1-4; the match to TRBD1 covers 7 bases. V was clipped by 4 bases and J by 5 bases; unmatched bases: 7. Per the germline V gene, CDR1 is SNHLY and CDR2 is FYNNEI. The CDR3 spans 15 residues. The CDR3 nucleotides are TGTGCCAGCAGTGTCCGACAGGGCCTGAATGAAAAACTGTTTTTT. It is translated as CASSVRQGLNEKLFF.

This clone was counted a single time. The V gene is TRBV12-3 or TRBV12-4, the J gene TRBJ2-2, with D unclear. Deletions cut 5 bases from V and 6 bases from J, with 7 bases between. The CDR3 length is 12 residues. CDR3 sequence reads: CASSPYAGELFF. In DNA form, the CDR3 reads TGTGCCAGCAGTCCCTATGCCGGGGAGCTGTTTTTT.

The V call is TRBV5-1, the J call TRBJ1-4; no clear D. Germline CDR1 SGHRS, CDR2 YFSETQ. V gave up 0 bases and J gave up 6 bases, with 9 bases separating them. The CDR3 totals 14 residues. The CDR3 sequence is CASSLVTADEKLFF. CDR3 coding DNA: TGCGCCAGCAGCTTGGTTACAGCCGATGAAAAACTGTTTTTT.

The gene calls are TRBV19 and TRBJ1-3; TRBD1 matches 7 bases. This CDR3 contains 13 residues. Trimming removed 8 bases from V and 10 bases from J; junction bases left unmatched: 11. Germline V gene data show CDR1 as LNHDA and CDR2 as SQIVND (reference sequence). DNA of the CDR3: TGTGCCAGTGCAATGGACAGGACTGGGACCATATATTTT. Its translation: CASAMDRTGTIYF. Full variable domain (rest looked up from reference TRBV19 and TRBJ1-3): DGGITQSPKYLFRKEGQNVTLSCEQNLNHDAMYWYRQDPGQGLRLIYYSQIVNDFQKGDIAEGYSVSREKKESFPLTVTSAQKNPTAFYLCASAMDRTGTIYFGEGSWLTVV.